This T cell receptor beta chain was recovered during a study of blood T cell repertoires in COVID-19. Assay used: immunoSEQ multiplex PCR; TCRdb lists only in-frame clones, some missing. Of about 180,000 clones in the sample, about 84% were seen once. The clonotype was recovered from a person aged 70 to 85 with COVID-19, enrolled during active disease. Sequenced material: peripheral blood.

Here the CDR3 reads CASSSGGAHGGTLYNEQFF. The CDR3 DNA follows: TGTGCCAGTAGTAGTGGGGGGGCCCACGGCGGGACTCTCTACAATGAGCAGTTCTTC. The V and J genes are TRBV19 and TRBJ2-1, with D perhaps TRBD2 (7 bases). The germline gives CDR1 LNHDA, CDR2 SQIVND (reference sequence). The CDR3 has 19 residues. V was pared by 4 bases and J by 3 bases, with 25 bases between.